This T cell receptor beta chain appears in the sequencing data of a study of molecular identifiers for immune sequencing clone quantification. Study information: In the replicates, RNA derived from 20,000 or 100,000 naive CD8 cells was divided into five parts, and four were sequenced.

CDR1 is LGHNA and CDR2 is YNFKEQ in the germline V gene. The CDR3 length is 15 residues. Trimming stripped 4 bases from V and 2 bases from J, with 15 bases between. Bulk TCR libraries were made with methods that had been previously described and with listed TCR primers. TCRdb processed the PCR reads anew with MiXCR; each CDR3 protein has one entry. In the table there are about half a million distinct CDR3 sequences, under 30% of which are singletons. Remarks on this clonotype: What it binds is unknown. Being one base from a much bigger clone, this may be a read error.

Notes on the study in general: Jurkat TCR RNA spiked in from one cell reportedly remained identifiable amid 850,000 to 1,000,000 naive cells. Barcode collisions between identical TCR molecules could shrink estimates of highly expanded clone sizes.

Sequencing was carried out using naive CD8+ T cells from blood, with Jurkat cell RNA spiked in. Documented subset: FACS-sorted CD8+CD4-CCR7+CD45RA+ naive T cells. The chain carries TRBV4-2 and TRBJ2-7; maybe TRBD1 (6 bases). This TCR derives from a human donor in good health. Some libraries in this study had Jurkat cell RNA spiked in. The DNA of the CDR3 is TGTGCCAGCAGCCCCGGGACACTGACCCCCTACGAGCAGTACTTC. It codes for CASSPGTLTPYEQYF.